This TCR beta chain was captured by sequencing in a study of siplizumab effects on memory and regulatory T cells. Measured with immunoSEQ multiplex PCR; TCRdb has only the in-frame clones, and not every one. The sample includes 90,000 to 120,000 clones, about 90% seen only once; the top ten take approximately 0.71%. Trimming took 0 bases from V and 2 from J, leaving 10 bases between them. This CDR3 is built from 15 residues. CDR1 is SGHRS, CDR2 YFSETQ, per germline. Comment on this clone: Its matching antigen is unknown.

The study, taken as a whole, reports: Suppressive activity of Tregs proliferating in siplizumab cultures remained unconfirmed. Mean Treg-derived proportions of mappable alloreactive CD4+ clones were around 70% for siplizumab and 25% to 30% for controls.

The genes are TRBV5-1 and TRBJ2-3; D gene unclear. The sample was Tregs sorted from blood. The receptor was derived from a human donor in good health. CDR3 nucleotides: TGCGCCAGCAGCTTGGGGTTGAGAGTCACAGATACGCAGTATTTT. Residues: CASSLGLRVTDTQYF.